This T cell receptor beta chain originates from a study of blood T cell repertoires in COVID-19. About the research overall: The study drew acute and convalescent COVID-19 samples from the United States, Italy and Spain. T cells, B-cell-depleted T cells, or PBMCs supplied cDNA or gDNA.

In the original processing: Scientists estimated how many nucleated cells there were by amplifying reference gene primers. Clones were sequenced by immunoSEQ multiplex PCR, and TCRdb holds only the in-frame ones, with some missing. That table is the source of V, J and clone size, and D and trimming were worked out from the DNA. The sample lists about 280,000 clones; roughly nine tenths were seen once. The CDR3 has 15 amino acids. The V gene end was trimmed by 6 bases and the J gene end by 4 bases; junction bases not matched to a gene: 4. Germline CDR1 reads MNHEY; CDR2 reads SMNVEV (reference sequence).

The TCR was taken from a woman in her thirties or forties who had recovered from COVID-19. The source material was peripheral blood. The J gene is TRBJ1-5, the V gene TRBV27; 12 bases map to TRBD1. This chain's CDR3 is CASRRDRGQNQPQHF. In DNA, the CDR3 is TGTGCCAGCAGAAGGGACAGGGGGCAAAATCAGCCCCAGCATTTT.